The clone carrying this T cell receptor (beta chain) was recorded many times. This specimen comes from a study of T-cell reconstitution after alpha-beta-depleted transplantation in children. From germline, CDR1 is MNHEY and CDR2 SVGAGI. V lost 6 bases and J lost 2, with 14 bases in between. The CDR3 has 15 residues. Preparation of the TCRbeta library was carried out with unique molecular identifiers. One entry per CDR3 protein, called by TCRdb with MiXCR from the PCR reads. Among about 370,000 distinct CDR3 sequences listed, just over 20% were seen once. The rearrangement uses TRBV6-5 and TRBJ1-3, with D possibly TRBD1 on 6 matching bases. The sequenced sample was PBMCs from the stem cell graft donor, obtained from the stem cell graft. This clonotype was sampled from a human donor who donated a stem cell graft to a child with acute myeloid leukemia. Here the CDR3 reads CASSLDRHTGNTIYF. CDR3 coding DNA: TGTGCCAGCAGCCTAGACAGGCATACTGGAAACACCATATATTTT.